These 29 T cell receptor beta chains share one sample of origin, sequenced in a study of shared T cell receptors in the human thymus. Sequencing was performed with immunoSEQ multiplex PCR; in TCRdb, only in-frame clones are kept and a portion is missing. Of about 660,000 clones in the sample, around 87% were seen once. The same data also went into a second study, on human thymus T cells.

Input material: thymocytes. The receptors originated from a boy under three years old with a congenital heart defect.

The chain uses TRBV20-1 and TRBJ1-6, with a tentative D call TRBD1 (5 bases). CDR1 is DFQATT, CDR2 SNEGSKA, per germline (reference sequence). The CDR3 covers 11 residues. Deletions cut 4 bases from V and 14 bases from J, with 12 bases between. In DNA, the CDR3 is TGCAGTGCTACGGGGACTGGATCCCTCCACTTT. As protein: CSATGTGSLHF.

The table lists this clone with a count of one. The V and J genes are TRBV11-2 and TRBJ2-1; tentative D call: TRBD1 (6 bases). V shed 0 bases and J shed 16 bases, with 16 bases lying between them. The CDR3 runs 13 residues. CDR1 and CDR2 (germline): SGHAT, FQNNGV. In DNA, the CDR3 is TGTGCCAGCAGCTTAGATATAACAGGGTCTTCATTCTTC. Translation: CASSLDITGSSFF.

The genes are TRBV4-3 and TRBJ2-1, with 8 bases fitting TRBD1. Trimming cost V 3 bases and J 2 bases; bases outside gene matches: 15. The CDR3 loop spans 19 amino acids. Germline CDR1 is LGHNA and CDR2 is YSLEER. CDR3 amino acids: CASSQSPGQEPQPYNEQFF. In DNA form, the CDR3 reads TGCGCCAGCAGCCAGAGCCCGGGACAGGAACCTCAACCCTACAATGAGCAGTTCTTC.

J is TRBJ1-1 and V is TRBV18; 8 positions agree with TRBD1. The germline CDR1 and CDR2 sequences are KGHSH and LQKENI. Unmatched junction bases numbered 5, after V lost 2 bases and J lost 3 bases. CDR3 length: 15 amino acids. The CDR3 reads CASSPETGVDTEAFF. The DNA of the CDR3 is TGTGCCAGCTCACCAGAGACAGGGGTGGACACTGAAGCTTTCTTT.

V usage is TRBV19 and J usage is TRBJ2-5, with 8 bases matching TRBD1. The CDR3 has 15 amino acids. Germline V gene sequence: CDR1 LNHDA, CDR2 SQIVND (reference sequence). Unmatched junction bases numbered 7, after V lost 4 bases and J lost 3 bases. The CDR3 loop is CASSTFQDREETQYF. In DNA form, the CDR3 reads TGTGCCAGTAGTACCTTTCAGGACAGGGAAGAGACCCAGTACTTC.

The sample holds a few counts of this clone. The chain employs TRBV5-1 and TRBJ1-4; possible D gene TRBD1, 5 bases. This CDR3 region has 14 residues. With 1 base removed from V and 6 bases from J, the gap between germline ends came to 10 bases. In germline, CDR1 is SGHRS, CDR2 YFSETQ. CDR3 sequence (DNA): TGCGCCAGCAGCTTGTGGCAGGGTGATGAAAAACTGTTTTTT. Its translation is CASSLWQGDEKLFF.

This clone appeared a few times. The chain joins TRBV4-3 to TRBJ1-3, with TRBD1 identical over 7 bases. CDR1 and CDR2 from the germline V gene are LGHNA and YSLEER. V lost 1 base and J lost 1; bases outside the gene matches: 1. This CDR3 is 15 amino acids long. As DNA, the CDR3 is TGCGCCAGCAGCCAAGTCAGGGGGTCTGGAAACACCATATATTTT. This codes for CASSQVRGSGNTIYF.

The count of this clone is one. The chain joins TRBV2 to TRBJ1-1; D is possibly TRBD1 (6 bases). Germline-derived CDR1 and CDR2 are SNHLY and FYNNEI. The CDR3 is 14 residues long. Trimming removed 5 bases at V and 3 bases at J, with 13 bases between. CDR3 protein: CASSYTGWDTEAFF. For the CDR3, the DNA is TGTGCCAGCAGTTATACAGGGTGGGACACTGAAGCTTTCTTT.

This clone came up a few times. The genes are TRBV28 and TRBJ1-5, with 7 bases matching TRBD1. The CDR3 runs 15 residues. Trimming cost V 3 bases and J 0 bases; bases outside gene matches: 2. The germline gives CDR1 MDHEN, CDR2 SYDVKM. CDR3 in DNA: TGTGCCAGCAGTTTGGGACAGATTAGCAATCAGCCCCAGCATTTT. It yields the protein CASSLGQISNQPQHF.

V usage is TRBV7-8 and J usage is TRBJ2-7; 9 positions match TRBD1. The CDR3 is 20 residues long. Germline CDR1 is SGHVS and CDR2 is FQNEAQ. After removal of 5 bases from V and 0 bases from J, the junction contained 20 bases not matched to a gene. CDR3 amino acids: CASSPRIGADRGDSSYEQYF. In DNA form, the CDR3 reads TGTGCCAGCAGCCCACGAATAGGGGCCGACAGGGGGGACTCCTCCTACGAGCAGTACTTC.

This sequence joins TRBV10-3 and TRBJ1-6; D unresolved. Trimming removed 4 bases from V and 4 bases from J, with 8 bases in between. Germline V gene sequence: CDR1 ENHRY, CDR2 SYGVKD. The CDR3 spans 14 residues. The CDR3 DNA follows: TGTGCCATCAGTGCCACGGGGTATAATTCACCCCTCCACTTT. It translates to CAISATGYNSPLHF.

This chain uses TRBV27 with TRBJ2-7; 8 bases align to TRBD1. The V gene end was trimmed by 1 base and the J gene end by 2 bases; junction bases not matched to a gene: 4. Germline CDR1 reads MNHEY; CDR2 reads SMNVEV (reference sequence). The CDR3 is 15 residues long. The CDR3 DNA is TGTGCCAGCAGTTTATGGACAGGGAAACCCTACGAGCAGTACTTC. Translation: CASSLWTGKPYEQYF.

The chain has TRBV9 and TRBJ1-6, with a weak D call TRBD1 (6 bases). CDR1 is SGDLS, CDR2 YYNGEE, per germline. The CDR3 spans 16 residues. V gave up 4 bases and J gave up 7 bases, with 18 bases separating them. As DNA, the CDR3 is TGTGCCAGCAGCCCCGAGACACAGGGAAACAATTCACCCCTCCACTTT. Its translation: CASSPETQGNNSPLHF. The full variable domain, in which reference TRBV9 and TRBJ1-6 provide the parts outside the CDR3, is DSGVTQTPKHLITATGQRVTLRCSPRSGDLSVYWYQQSLDQGLQFLIQYYNGEERAKGNILERFSAQQFPDLHSELNLSSLELGDSALYFCASSPETQGNNSPLHFGNGTRLTVT.

V gene TRBV5-6 combines with J gene TRBJ1-4, with D perhaps TRBD1 (6 bases). The V gene lost 6 bases and the J gene lost 7 bases, with 16 bases spanning the gap. Germline loops: CDR1 SGHDT, CDR2 YYEEEE. The CDR3 consists of 14 residues. The DNA for the CDR3 is TGTGCCAGCACCCTGCACAGGGTTACTGAAAAACTGTTTTTT. This codes for CASTLHRVTEKLFF.

The chain joins TRBV5-1 to TRBJ1-6; D gene ambiguous. The CDR3 sequence is 15 residues long. Germline values: CDR1 SGHRS, CDR2 YFSETQ. The V and J ends lost 0 bases and 6 bases respectively, with 10 bases between them. The CDR3 region is CASSLVPRSNSPLHF. DNA of the CDR3: TGCGCCAGCAGCTTGGTTCCCAGGTCTAATTCACCCCTCCACTTT.

The chain couples TRBV6-5 to TRBJ1-2; the match to TRBD1 covers 7 bases. Germline CDR1 and CDR2: MNHEY and SVGAGI. CDR3 length: 15 residues. V lost 3 bases and J lost 2; bases outside the gene matches: 6. Written as DNA, the CDR3 is TGTGCCAGCAGTTATCAAGGACAGGAAAACTATGGCTACACCTTC. This translates into CASSYQGQENYGYTF.

The J gene is TRBJ1-1, the V gene TRBV28, with D perhaps matching TRBD1 (5 bases). CDR3 length: 19 amino acids. The V gene lost 6 bases and the J gene lost 4 bases, with 30 bases spanning the gap. Germline values: CDR1 MDHEN, CDR2 SYDVKM. Written as DNA, the CDR3 is TGTGCCAGCAGCCAAAACTCAAACTCTTCGAGGCAGGGCTTCACTGAAGCTTTCTTT. This gives the protein CASSQNSNSSRQGFTEAFF.

This clone has more than one count but fewer than ten. V and J are TRBV28 and TRBJ1-1, with 9 bases matching TRBD1. Germline loops: CDR1 MDHEN, CDR2 SYDVKM. The CDR3 extends over 14 amino acids. V lost 3 bases, J lost 6 bases, and 5 bases stayed unmatched. CDR3 protein: CASSFRRQGAEAFF. In DNA form, the CDR3 reads TGTGCCAGCAGTTTCCGACGACAGGGGGCTGAAGCTTTCTTT.

This rearrangement joins TRBV10-3 to TRBJ2-7, with D unresolved. CDR3 size: 16 residues. Germline V gene sequence: CDR1 ENHRY, CDR2 SYGVKD. With 1 base removed from V and 4 bases from J, the gap between germline ends came to 17 bases. CDR3: CAISEFNQYGDYEQYF. DNA for the CDR3: TGTGCCATCAGTGAGTTCAATCAGTATGGTGATTACGAGCAGTACTTC.

The rearrangement links TRBV15 to TRBJ2-1; TRBD2 might be the D (6 bases). CDR1 and CDR2 from the germline V gene are LNHNV and YYDKDF (reference sequence). V gave up 1 base and J gave up 4 bases, with 20 bases separating them. The CDR3 runs 18 residues. This CDR3 is CATSRVRGLAYTYNEQFF. CDR3 bases: TGTGCCACCAGCAGAGTAAGAGGGCTAGCGTATACATACAATGAGCAGTTCTTC.

This clone was observed a single time. The gene calls are TRBV7-2 and TRBJ1-6; possibly TRBD1 for D (6 bases). Germline V gene sequence: CDR1 SGHTA, CDR2 FQGNSA. Trimming cost V 2 bases and J 7 bases, with 15 bases left between them. The CDR3 is 16 amino acids. Here the CDR3 DNA reads TGTGCCAGCAGCTTATTGTTTGAGGACAGAAATTCACCCCTCCACTTT. Its translation is CASSLLFEDRNSPLHF.

The chain uses TRBV9 and TRBJ2-1; 13 nucleotides line up with TRBD2. The CDR3 is 16 residues long. Germline loops: CDR1 SGDLS, CDR2 YYNGEE. V lost 6 bases to trimming and J lost 9 bases; unmatched junction nucleotides: 12. CDR3 sequence reads: CASTPIGLAGEGEQFF. In DNA, the CDR3 is TGTGCCAGCACCCCAATAGGACTAGCGGGAGAGGGTGAGCAGTTCTTC.

The chain is built from TRBV30 and TRBJ2-7, with 11 positions matching TRBD2. The V gene end was trimmed by 0 bases and the J gene end by 6 bases; junction bases not matched to a gene: 7. In germline, CDR1 is GTSNPN, CDR2 SVGIG (reference sequence). The CDR3 has 15 residues. The CDR3 coding sequence is TGTGCCTGGAGTGTACTGAGACTAGCGGGGAGCGAGCAGTACTTC. Residues: CAWSVLRLAGSEQYF.

J is TRBJ2-7 and V is TRBV6-5; D might be TRBD2 (6 bases). V lost 6 bases and J 1 base, leaving 16 bases between the germline ends. CDR1 is MNHEY, CDR2 SVGAGI, per germline. The CDR3 is made up of 15 amino acids. The CDR3 nucleotides are TGTGCCAGCAGGGTGACTAGGAGCGGGTCCTACGAGCAGTACTTC. Amino acids: CASRVTRSGSYEQYF.

This clone appeared a few times. CDR3 in DNA: TGTGCCAGCAGCTTGGGTAGCCCTGCGGGAGATACGCAGTATTTT. Translation gives CASSLGSPAGDTQYF. The J gene is TRBJ2-3, the V gene TRBV5-4, with TRBD2 as a possible D gene (5 bases). The CDR3 sequence is 15 residues long. V lost 0 bases, J lost 5 bases, and 13 bases lay in between. CDR1 is SGHNT, CDR2 YYREEE, per germline (reference sequence).

The CDR3 nucleotides read TGTGCCAGCAGCAAACAAGCGCCGACTAGCACAGATACGCAGTATTTT. It codes for CASSKQAPTSTDTQYF. V is TRBV7-2 and J is TRBJ2-3; D is ambiguous. Between the trimmed V and J ends, which lost 5 bases and 0 bases, there was a span of 15 bases. The CDR3 consists of 16 residues. Germline V lookup: CDR1 SGHTA, CDR2 FQGNSA.

To note about this clone: Other DNA sequences within the sample encode an identical CDR3. DNA of the CDR3: TGTGCCAGCAGTTTATCCGGAGGCTCCTACGAGCAGTACTTC. It yields the protein CASSLSGGSYEQYF. This chain connects TRBV28 to TRBJ2-7, with D possibly matching TRBD2 (5 bases). From germline, CDR1 is MDHEN and CDR2 SYDVKM. The length of the CDR3 is 14 residues. Trimming removed 1 base at V and 0 bases at J, with 7 bases between. Full variable domain (outside the CDR3, taken from reference TRBV28 and TRBJ2-7): DVKVTQSSRYLVKRTGEKVFLECVQDMDHENMFWYRQDPGLGLRLIYFSYDVKMKEKGDIPEGYSVSREKKERFSLILESASTNQTSMYLCASSLSGGSYEQYFGPGTRLTVT.

CDR3 amino acids: CASSTGGRGNTEAFF. In DNA form, the CDR3 reads TGTGCCAGCTCGACCGGGGGGCGGGGGAACACTGAAGCTTTCTTT. V is TRBV28 and J is TRBJ1-1, with a weak D call TRBD1 (6 bases). This CDR3 spans 15 amino acids. Trimming removed 8 bases at V and 1 base at J, with 17 bases between. CDR1 and CDR2 (germline): MDHEN, SYDVKM.

This sequence joins TRBV4-2 and TRBJ1-2, with TRBD1 as a possible D gene (6 bases). V was trimmed by 4 bases and J by 5 bases, leaving 14 bases between them. The CDR3 covers 14 residues. In germline, CDR1 is LGHNA, CDR2 YNFKEQ. This chain's CDR3 is CASSLEAGDYGYTF. The CDR3 DNA reads TGTGCCAGCAGCCTCGAGGCAGGGGATTATGGCTACACCTTC.